These T cell receptor beta chains were read from a single sample in a study of beta chain features in type 1 diabetes. Generated by immunoSEQ multiplex PCR, the TCRdb table keeps only in-frame clones and is missing some. In the table there are hundreds of thousands of clones, around a sixth of which are singletons. Sequenced sample: naive CD4+ T cells from blood. These receptors originate from a man aged 18 to 29 in good health. CDR3s leave out the opening cysteine and the closing phenylalanine or tryptophan.

v_gene: TRBV15; len: 11; j_gene: TRBJ2-4; CDR3aa: ASGRREQNIQY
v_gene: TRBV5-4; len: 13; j_gene: TRBJ2-7; CDR3aa: ASSFFAGRPYEQY
v_gene: TRBV6-6; len: 12; j_gene: TRBJ1-5; CDR3aa: ASSHRTDNQPQH
v_gene: TRBV7-2; len: 13; j_gene: TRBJ1-2; CDR3aa: ASSSERGPTYGYT
v_gene: TRBV18; len: 16; j_gene: TRBJ2-2; CDR3aa: ASSPKLAVLRGTGELF
v_gene: TRBV7-2; len: 11; j_gene: TRBJ1-2; CDR3aa: ASSRTGVYGYT
v_gene: TRBV19; len: 14; j_gene: TRBJ2-3; CDR3aa: ASSIPSGSFTDTQY
v_gene: TRBV12-5; len: 15; j_gene: TRBJ2-3; CDR3aa: ASGLGDRGPSTDTQY
v_gene: TRBV7-9; len: 9; j_gene: TRBJ2-2; CDR3aa: ASSWAGELF
v_gene: TRBV5-1; len: 12; j_gene: TRBJ2-7; CDR3aa: ASSFLTSSYEQY
v_gene: TRBV7-2; len: 13; j_gene: TRBJ2-1; CDR3aa: ASSLWGNRNNEQF
v_gene: TRBV5-1; len: 9; j_gene: TRBJ2-5; CDR3aa: ASSLAETQY
v_gene: TRBV2; len: 12; j_gene: TRBJ1-2; CDR3aa: ASRRGLSSYGYT
v_gene: TRBV7-3; len: 11; j_gene: TRBJ2-5; CDR3aa: ASSSQGPETQY
v_gene: TRBV7-8; len: 13; j_gene: TRBJ1-2; CDR3aa: ASSPRRGVGYGYT
v_gene: TRBV4-3; len: 14; j_gene: TRBJ2-2; CDR3aa: ASSQGSTAPGGELF
v_gene: TRBV30; len: 11; j_gene: TRBJ1-2; CDR3aa: AWSGYSRYGYT
v_gene: TRBV6-5; len: 13; j_gene: TRBJ2-3; CDR3aa: ASSYTGGGTDTQY
v_gene: TRBV18; len: 12; j_gene: TRBJ1-1; CDR3aa: ASSPLQMNTEAF
v_gene: TRBV28; len: 15; j_gene: TRBJ2-3; CDR3aa: ASSLRDRRRNTDTQY
v_gene: TRBV7-3; len: 11; j_gene: TRBJ2-3; CDR3aa: ASSLGQPDTQY
v_gene: TRBV28; len: 10; j_gene: TRBJ2-7; CDR3aa: ASSVNPFEQY
v_gene: TRBV4-1; len: 10; j_gene: TRBJ2-5; CDR3aa: ASSQKGETQY
v_gene: TRBV15; len: 13; j_gene: TRBJ1-6; CDR3aa: ATRLVHGANSPLH
v_gene: TRBV4-3; len: 13; j_gene: TRBJ2-1; CDR3aa: ASSQVGRGINEQF
v_gene: TRBV30; len: 10; j_gene: TRBJ2-7; CDR3aa: AWSGLFYEQY